This T cell receptor beta chain was identified in a study of T cell changes during pregnancy in multiple sclerosis (dated by TCRdb to about 2019). In the study overall: The study examined how the T cell repertoire changed over the course of pregnancy in women with multiple sclerosis.

The junction carries 11 bases between V and J, which are trimmed by 1 base and 5 bases respectively. From the cysteine through the phenylalanine, the CDR3 covers 14 amino acids. Only the CDR3 region is kept as DNA, spanning 42 bases read in frame from base 1. CDR1 and CDR2, per the germline V gene, are SGHAT and FQNNGV. The protocol used for the library was the immunoSEQ multiplex PCR assay. TCRdb's version of the immuneACCESS table is confined to in-frame rearrangements and falls short of the full clone set. An unresolved V gene accounts for under half of the shortfall where checked; the remainder is of unknown origin. The sample table lists about 110,000 clones, 92% of them with a count of one. Around 0.8% of the sample comes from the top ten. A remark on this clone: Its antigen specificity is not known. Base qualities are not recorded, but no much larger clone differs from it by a single base.

The rearranged segments are TRBV11-2 and TRBJ1-1; 5 matching bases give a weak D call of TRBD1. The sample here was peripheral blood, taken in the third trimester of pregnancy. The clonotype comes from a female donor in good health, enrolled as a control in a pregnancy study. The CDR3 has the sequence CASSLVGGYTEAFF. The DNA sequence is TGTGCCAGCAGCTTAGTCGGGGGTTATACTGAAGCTTTCTTT. The full variable domain, completed from the reference TRBV11-2 and TRBJ1-1 proteins outside the CDR3, reads EAGVAQSPRYKIIEKRQSVAFWCNPISGHATLYWYQQILGQGPKLLIQFQNNGVVDDSQLPKDRFSAERLKGVDSTLKIQPAKLEDSAVYLCASSLVGGYTEAFFGQGTRLTVV.